One and the same sample provided the 32 T cell receptor beta chains below, sequenced in a study of CD8 T cells in ankylosing spondylitis. Broader study findings: A motif in TCR beta, a set of 8 or 9 highly homologous variants, appeared characteristic of ankylosing spondylitis blood.

MiXCR was run by TCRdb on the 5' RACE reads, yielding one entry per CDR3 protein. The sample carries roughly 440,000 distinct CDR3 sequences, about a sixth recorded once. Their target antigens are unknown. Sequenced: blood, either unsorted or a sorted T cell fraction (not recorded which). These receptor sequences come from a male donor with ankylosing spondylitis.

This clonotype showed up many times. The rearrangement uses TRBV10-3 and TRBJ1-6; unclear D gene. The V gene lost 4 bases and the J gene lost 8 bases, with 9 bases spanning the gap. This CDR3 is 13 amino acids long. The V gene's germline CDR1 is ENHRY and CDR2 SYGVKD. The CDR3 is CAISGQRDSPLHF. The CDR3 region has the DNA TGTGCCATCAGTGGCCAGAGAGATTCACCCCTCCACTTT.

This clonotype was detected a few times. This rearrangement joins TRBV4-3 to TRBJ2-7; 8 nucleotides line up with TRBD2. V lost 2 bases and J lost 4; bases outside the gene matches: 10. The germline gives CDR1 LGHNA, CDR2 YSLEER. The CDR3 is made up of 16 amino acids. The CDR3 region has the DNA TGCGCCAGCAGCCAACAAAAGCGGGAGAGGATTTACGAGCAGTACTTC. Translated: CASSQQKRERIYEQYF.

In DNA, the CDR3 is TGCAGTGCTCCTGGACTAGCGGGAGGGAGGGGCAATGAGCAGTTCTTC. This sequence encodes CSAPGLAGGRGNEQFF. The V gene is TRBV20-1, the J gene TRBJ2-1; TRBD2 matches 15 bases. CDR3 length: 16 residues. Germline CDR1 and CDR2: DFQATT and SNEGSKA (reference sequence). V gave up 5 bases and J gave up 6 bases; unmatched junction bases: 8.

At least ten counts were recorded for this clonotype. The gene calls are TRBV10-3 and TRBJ2-5, with D unresolved. V was trimmed by 2 bases and J by 2 bases, leaving 0 bases between them. CDR1 is ENHRY, CDR2 SYGVKD, per germline. CDR3 length: 11 residues. CDR3 sequence (DNA): TGTGCCATCAGTGAGCAAGAGACCCAGTACTTC. Translation gives CAISEQETQYF.

This clonotype has only a few counts. V is TRBV20-1 and J is TRBJ2-1, with D perhaps TRBD1 or TRBD2 (5 bases each). Per the germline V gene, CDR1 is DFQATT and CDR2 is SNEGSKA (reference sequence). The CDR3 length is 15 residues. Trimming removed 4 bases at V and 5 bases at J, with 18 bases between. The CDR3 here is CSAKLPQWDHNEQFF. The CDR3 DNA is TGCAGTGCTAAATTACCTCAATGGGACCACAATGAGCAGTTCTTC.

This rearrangement joins TRBV6-1 to TRBJ2-5; the match to TRBD2 covers 10 bases. CDR1 is MNHNS and CDR2 is SASEGT in the germline V gene. The CDR3 contains 16 residues. The V and J ends lost 4 bases and 2 bases, in that order; junction bases with no gene match: 7. The CDR3 spells CASSARLAGLQETQYF. CDR3 DNA sequence: TGTGCCAGCAGTGCCAGACTAGCGGGTTTACAAGAGACCCAGTACTTC.

The J gene is TRBJ1-5, the V gene TRBV6-1; TRBD1 matches at 7 bases. Germline loops: CDR1 MNHNS, CDR2 SASEGT. The V and J ends lost 6 bases and 2 bases, in that order; junction bases with no gene match: 7. This CDR3 is 15 amino acids long. The CDR3 spells CASSRRQGGNQPQHF. The CDR3 region has the DNA TGTGCCAGCAGCCGAAGGCAGGGGGGCAATCAGCCCCAGCATTTT.

This clonotype was picked up a small number of times. The V call is TRBV20-1, the J call TRBJ1-1, with D possibly matching TRBD1 (5 bases). The CDR3 is 14 residues long. Germline-derived CDR1 and CDR2 are DFQATT and SNEGSKA (reference sequence). The CDR3 here is CSAGGSRDGTEAFF. The CDR3 region has the DNA TGCAGCGCCGGCGGGAGTAGGGACGGGACTGAAGCTTTCTTT.

This clonotype has at least ten counts. The rearrangement joins TRBV3-1 to TRBJ2-7; weak D call: TRBD2 (6 bases). V was cut by 4 bases and J by 4 bases, with 17 bases left in between. This CDR3 has 15 residues. CDR1 and CDR2 (germline): LGHDT, YNNKEL (reference sequence). The CDR3 nucleotides are TGTGCCAGCAGCCGCGGGGACGTGGAAAAGTACGAGCAGTACTTC. It yields the protein CASSRGDVEKYEQYF.

This chain connects TRBV2 to TRBJ2-5; perhaps D is TRBD1 or TRBD2 (5 bases each). The CDR3 is made up of 16 amino acids. Germline V gives CDR1 SNHLY, CDR2 FYNNEI. V shed 6 bases and J shed 5 bases, with 22 bases lying between them. In DNA form, the CDR3 reads TGTGCCAGCAGAGACCCTAACGGGGCCGCAAGGGAGACCCAGTACTTC. Translated: CASRDPNGAARETQYF.

The V gene is TRBV3-1, the J gene TRBJ1-1, with TRBD1 as a possible D gene (6 bases). The CDR3 loop spans 15 amino acids. Looked up from germline, CDR1 is LGHDT and CDR2 is YNNKEL (reference sequence). V was pared by 1 base and J by 5 bases, with 14 bases between. The CDR3 bases are TGTGCCAGCAGCCAAGTAGGAGGGGGAGGGACTGAAGCTTTCTTT. As protein: CASSQVGGGGTEAFF. Drawing the rest from reference TRBV3-1 and TRBJ1-1, the complete variable domain is DTAVSQTPKYLVTQMGNDKSIKCEQNLGHDTMYWYKQDSKKFLKIMFSYNNKELIINETVPNRFSPKSPDKAHLNLHINSLELGDSAVYFCASSQVGGGGTEAFFGQGTRLTVV.

The chain has TRBV25-1 and TRBJ2-2, with D perhaps matching TRBD2 (6 bases). Trimming removed 5 bases at V and 5 bases at J, with 24 bases between. The CDR3 is 18 amino acids. The germline V gene has CDR1 MGHDK and CDR2 SYGVNS. The chain's CDR3 is CASSIPDGGLLGTGELFF. The CDR3 coding sequence is TGTGCCAGCAGTATCCCGGACGGGGGACTCCTGGGGACCGGGGAGCTGTTTTTT. The full variable domain, in which reference TRBV25-1 and TRBJ2-2 provide the parts outside the CDR3, is EADIYQTPRYLVIGTGKKITLECSQTMGHDKMYWYQQDPGMELHLIHYSYGVNSTEKGDLSSESTVSRIRTEHFPLTLESARPSHTSQYLCASSIPDGGLLGTGELFFGEGSRLTVL.

This rearrangement joins TRBV2 to TRBJ1-6; D is perhaps TRBD1 (5 bases). The CDR3 has 12 residues. The V end was cut by 6 bases, the J end by 12 bases, with 12 bases between. Germline V gene sequence: CDR1 SNHLY, CDR2 FYNNEI. CDR3 sequence: CASRVRVGPLHF. The DNA for the CDR3 is TGTGCCAGCAGGGTCAGGGTAGGACCCCTCCACTTT.

This clonotype was counted between two and nine times. The junction differs from germline at one of its ends, possibly a read error. This rearrangement joins TRBV29-1 to TRBJ1-1, with TRBD1 as a possible D gene (6 bases). There are 14 residues in the CDR3. Per the germline V gene, CDR1 is SQVTM and CDR2 is ANQGSEA. CDR3 nucleotides: TGCAGCGTTGAAAGAACAGGGCTGAACACTGAAGTTTTCTTT. Translation gives CSVERTGLNTEVFF. Drawing the rest from reference TRBV29-1 and TRBJ1-1, the complete variable domain is SAVISQKPSRDICQRGTSLTIQCQVDSQVTMMFWYRQQPGQSLTLIATANQGSEATYESGFVIDKFPISRPNLTFSTLTVSNMSPEDSSIYLCSVERTGLNTEVFFGQGTRLTVV.

The V gene is TRBV5-1, the J gene TRBJ2-1; 9 bases align to TRBD2. The CDR3 contains 15 residues. Germline CDR1 reads SGHRS; CDR2 reads YFSETQ. J was trimmed by 8 bases and V by 0 bases; bases with no gene match: 6. CDR3 protein: CASSLGRGGSHEQFF. As DNA, the CDR3 is TGCGCCAGCAGCTTGGGGCGGGGGGGTTCTCATGAGCAGTTCTTC.

The chain uses TRBV6-1 and TRBJ2-5; D is undetermined. This CDR3 contains 12 residues. V lost 7 bases and J lost 9, with 15 bases in between. Germline CDR1 MNHNS, CDR2 SASEGT. The CDR3 nucleotides are TGTGCCAGCAATGATAAAGGCTTGGCCCAGTACTTC. This encodes CASNDKGLAQYF.

In its sample, this clonotype was seen a few times. The genes are TRBV12-3 or TRBV12-4 and TRBJ2-7, with 9 bases aligning to TRBD2. The CDR3 extends over 13 amino acids. V trimming: 6 bases; J trimming: 6 bases; junction bases outside the gene matches: 6. CDR3 coding DNA: TGTGCCAGCAGGGCCGGGACTAGCACCGAGCAGTACTTC. Protein sequence: CASRAGTSTEQYF.

The table lists this clonotype with a few counts. The genes are TRBV4-3 and TRBJ2-7; no reliable D call. Trimming removed 0 bases from V and 0 bases from J, with 3 bases in between. CDR1 is LGHNA and CDR2 is YSLEER in the germline V gene. This CDR3 region has 13 residues. CDR3 in DNA: TGCGCCAGCAGCCAAGAGACCTCCTACGAGCAGTACTTC. Translation gives CASSQETSYEQYF.

The V call is TRBV5-5, the J call TRBJ1-1, with 7 nucleotides matching TRBD1. The junction had 8 bases not matched to a gene; V was cut back by 5 bases and J by 4 bases. Germline CDR1 and CDR2: SGHKS and YYEKEE (reference sequence). The CDR3 runs to 14 residues. The CDR3 coding sequence is TGTGCCAGCAGTATCAAGGGGGCGCGCACTGAAGCTTTCTTT. Translation: CASSIKGARTEAFF.

This clonotype has just a few counts. V usage is TRBV20-1 and J usage is TRBJ2-7, with 7 nucleotides matching TRBD2. The CDR3 sequence is 13 residues long. V dropped 1 base and J dropped 2; count of bases not matched to a gene: 2. The V gene's germline CDR1 is DFQATT and CDR2 SNEGSKA (reference sequence). The CDR3 protein is CSARVGLAYEQYF. In nucleotides, the CDR3 is TGCAGTGCTAGAGTTGGACTAGCCTACGAGCAGTACTTC.

This clonotype showed up just a few times. This chain's CDR3 is CASSQDDAYSGIQYF. In DNA form, the CDR3 reads TGTGCCAGCAGCCAAGATGATGCGTATAGCGGCATTCAGTACTTC. The chain has TRBV4-2 and TRBJ2-4; a possible D gene is TRBD2 (6 bases). This CDR3 has 15 amino acids. Trimming took 0 bases from V and 9 from J, leaving 15 bases between them. Germline lookup yields CDR1 LGHNA and CDR2 YNFKEQ.

At least ten counts were recorded for this clonotype. The V and J genes are TRBV3-1 and TRBJ1-1; D not certain. Germline assignment: CDR1 LGHDT and CDR2 YNNKEL (reference sequence). The length of the CDR3 is 15 residues. V lost 5 bases, J lost 9 bases, and 22 bases lay in between. The CDR3 protein is CASSSLLDFGHQAFF. CDR3 DNA: TGTGCCAGCAGCAGCCTTCTTGACTTCGGGCACCAAGCTTTCTTT.

Concerning this clonotype: This may be a read error: a much more frequent sequence differs by one nucleotide. V is TRBV5-6 and J is TRBJ2-1; 9 nucleotides line up with TRBD1. Germline V lookup: CDR1 SGHDT, CDR2 YYEEEE. CDR3 length: 16 amino acids. Unmatched junction bases numbered 8, after V lost 4 bases and J lost 3 bases. CDR3 DNA sequence: TGTGCCAGCAGCACGGCGGACAGGGGTTTCTACAATGAGCAGTTCTTC. Protein: CASSTADRGFYNEQFF.

This clonotype occurred once. The CDR3 does not close with the conserved phenylalanine or tryptophan, likely indicating a read error. The rearrangement uses TRBV11-2 and TRBJ2-1; D call uncertain. Trimming stripped 3 bases from V and 4 bases from J, with 1 base between. CDR3 length equals 11 residues. Germline V gene sequence: CDR1 SGHAT, CDR2 FQNNGV. CDR3 residues: CASSFYNEQFL. CDR3 bases: TGTGCCAGCAGCTTTTACAATGAGCAGTTCTTA.

The chain uses TRBV25-1 and TRBJ2-2, with D possibly matching TRBD2 (7 bases). CDR3 length: 15 residues. V was trimmed by 4 bases and J by 5 bases, leaving 14 bases between them. Looked up from germline, CDR1 is MGHDK and CDR2 is SYGVNS. Here the CDR3 DNA reads TGTGCCAGCAGTGCGAGGGGGGGTTGGACCGGGGAGCTGTTTTTT. It codes for CASSARGGWTGELFF.

The CDR3 protein is CASSPQRSEAFF. CDR3 sequence (DNA): TGTGCCAGCAGCCCCCAACGCTCCGAAGCTTTCTTT. The chain carries TRBV14 and TRBJ1-1; D is undetermined. The CDR3 length is 12 residues. Between the trimmed V and J ends, which lost 4 bases and 8 bases, there was a span of 11 bases. CDR1 is SGHDN and CDR2 is FVKESK in the germline V gene.

The chain combines TRBV29-1 with TRBJ2-5, with TRBD2 matching over 10 bases. There are 15 residues in the CDR3. Trimming removed 4 bases from V and 4 bases from J; junction bases left unmatched: 9. The germline CDR1 and CDR2 sequences are SQVTM and ANQGSEA. The CDR3 here is CSVVASGSRGETQYF. The DNA for the CDR3 is TGCAGCGTTGTTGCTAGCGGGAGTAGGGGAGAGACCCAGTACTTC.

In this sample, this clonotype turned up a few times. This chain uses TRBV5-1 with TRBJ2-2, with 11 bases identical to TRBD1. CDR1 and CDR2 from the germline V gene are SGHRS and YFSETQ. Unmatched junction bases numbered 2, after V lost 3 bases and J lost 4 bases. The CDR3 has 15 residues. The DNA for the CDR3 is TGCGCCAGCAGCTGGACAGGGGGCGGCACCGGGGAGCTGTTTTTT. It is translated as CASSWTGGGTGELFF.

This clonotype was counted between two and nine times. The V and J genes are TRBV7-3 and TRBJ2-2; D possibly matches TRBD1 or TRBD2 (5 bases each). The length of the CDR3 is 15 residues. Germline CDR1 SGHTA, CDR2 FQGTGA. Trimming pared 5 bases from V and 6 bases from J, leaving 16 bases between. CDR3 nucleotides: TGTGCCAGCAGCCTTCGAGGGCAGGGTGCCGGGGAGCTGTTTTTT. Translated: CASSLRGQGAGELFF.

The chain combines TRBV25-1 with TRBJ2-3; 7 bases are shared with TRBD1. The CDR3 totals 15 residues. J lost 1 base, V lost 5 bases, and 6 bases had no gene match. Per the germline V gene, CDR1 is MGHDK and CDR2 is SYGVNS. CDR3 sequence reads: CASSPGTARTDTQYF. CDR3 nucleotide sequence: TGTGCCAGCAGTCCCGGGACAGCTCGCACAGATACGCAGTATTTT. Full variable domain (rest looked up from reference TRBV25-1 and TRBJ2-3): EADIYQTPRYLVIGTGKKITLECSQTMGHDKMYWYQQDPGMELHLIHYSYGVNSTEKGDLSSESTVSRIRTEHFPLTLESARPSHTSQYLCASSPGTARTDTQYFGPGTRLTVL.

The chain is built from TRBV4-2 and TRBJ2-2; 12 positions match TRBD2. The germline V gene has CDR1 LGHNA and CDR2 YNFKEQ. The CDR3 consists of 16 residues. V trimming: 4 bases; J trimming: 6 bases; junction bases outside the gene matches: 6. The CDR3 DNA is TGTGCCAGCAGCCCCCGACTAGCGGGAGAATCCGGGGAGCTGTTTTTT. This encodes CASSPRLAGESGELFF.

The chain joins TRBV4-3 to TRBJ1-4; D is perhaps TRBD1 (5 bases). Trimming took 4 bases from V and 5 from J, leaving 14 bases between them. CDR3 length: 15 residues. Germline V gives CDR1 LGHNA, CDR2 YSLEER. The DNA for the CDR3 is TGCGCCAGCAGCCGCTCGACAGTCCTAAATGAAAAACTGTTTTTT. Its protein is CASSRSTVLNEKLFF.